The rows below give T cell receptor beta chains drawn from one sample of a study of T cell changes during pregnancy in multiple sclerosis. Assay used: immunoSEQ multiplex PCR; TCRdb lists only in-frame clones, some missing. Seen here are about 92,000 clones, almost 95% observed once, and the top ten hold 2% to 2.5%. The sample in question was peripheral blood, obtained in the third trimester of pregnancy. These receptors all come from a female donor with multiple sclerosis, enrolled in a pregnancy study. The CDR3 runs from the conserved cysteine through the conserved F or W. The order of the fields is clone size, V gene, J gene, D gene, CDR3 protein, CDR3 DNA. A D gene is named only where the DNA matches it firmly. Part of the rows lack a size; the others show once, few, many or a class for expanded clones.

>.|TRBV14|TRBJ1-1|TRBD1
CASSLGQGANTEAFF
TGTGCCAGCAGCCTTGGACAGGGGGCAAACACTGAAGCTTTCTTT
>.|TRBV15|TRBJ1-5|.
CATSRGRYQPQHF
TGTGCCACCAGCAGAGGCAGGTATCAGCCCCAGCATTTT
>.|TRBV27|TRBJ1-3|.
CASSPVQGTGNTIYF
TGTGCCAGCAGTCCGGTTCAGGGGACTGGAAACACCATATATTTT
>once|TRBV9|TRBJ2-1|TRBD1
CASSVRTGGINEQFF
TGTGCCAGCAGCGTGAGGACAGGGGGGATCAATGAGCAGTTCTTC
>.|TRBV4-1|TRBJ2-5|.
CASSQDPHRDEETQYF
TGCGCCAGCAGCCAAGATCCTCACAGGGATGAAGAGACCCAGTACTTC
>.|TRBV19|TRBJ1-1|.
CASSIGGVGTEAFF
TGTGCCAGTAGTATCGGCGGAGTGGGTACTGAAGCTTTCTTT
>.|TRBV30|TRBJ2-1|TRBD2
CAWSGGLAGGYNEQFF
TGTGCCTGGAGTGGAGGACTAGCGGGAGGTTACAATGAGCAGTTCTTC
>.|TRBV11-2|TRBJ2-3|.
CASRGRLGTDTQYF
TGTGCCAGCCGGGGGAGATTGGGCACAGATACGCAGTATTTT
>.|TRBV7-9|TRBJ2-5|.
CASSFNTETQYF
TGTGCCAGCAGCTTTAACACGGAGACCCAGTACTTC
>.|TRBV11-2|TRBJ2-5|.
CASSLYQQGETQYF
TGTGCCAGCAGCTTATACCAACAGGGTGAGACCCAGTACTTC
>.|TRBV7-9|TRBJ1-2|TRBD1
CASSSGQGVVDGYTF
TGTGCCAGCAGCTCCGGACAGGGGGTAGTTGATGGCTACACCTTC
>.|TRBV18|TRBJ1-3|TRBD1
CASSPGAGGHGNTIYF
TGTGCCAGCTCACCAGGCGCAGGGGGCCATGGAAACACCATATATTTT
>.|TRBV9|TRBJ2-2|TRBD2
CASSTPKVASGRDTGELFF
TGTGCCAGCAGCACCCCCAAGGTGGCTAGCGGGAGAGACACCGGGGAGCTGTTTTTT
>.|TRBV7-9|TRBJ2-3|TRBD2
CASSNKAGEADTQYF
TGTGCCAGCAGCAACAAAGCGGGAGAGGCAGATACGCAGTATTTT
>.|TRBV7-9|TRBJ2-3|TRBD2
CASSRSGRPDTQYF
TGTGCCAGCAGCCGCAGCGGGAGACCAGATACGCAGTATTTT
>.|TRBV7-2|TRBJ1-1|.
CASSRQIGADEAFF
TGTGCCAGCAGCCGACAAATTGGGGCAGATGAAGCTTTCTTT
>.|TRBV4-3|TRBJ2-7|.
CASSQDYRLTYEQYF
TGCGCCAGCAGCCAAGATTACAGGCTAACCTACGAGCAGTACTTC
>.|TRBV28|TRBJ2-6|TRBD1
CASKLQGAGANVLTF
TGTGCCAGCAAATTACAGGGGGCTGGGGCCAACGTCCTGACTTTC
>.|TRBV14|TRBJ2-7|.
CASSQVGQGFYEQYF
TGTGCCAGCAGCCAAGTGGGGCAGGGATTTTACGAGCAGTACTTC
>.|TRBV6-1|TRBJ2-6|TRBD1
CASSEVGTGLSGANVLTF
TGTGCCAGCAGTGAAGTTGGGACAGGGTTGTCTGGGGCCAACGTCCTGACTTTC
>.|TRBV5-1|TRBJ2-1|TRBD1
CASSRTGDPYNEQFF
TGCGCCAGCAGCAGGACAGGGGACCCCTACAATGAGCAGTTCTTC
>.|TRBV7-6|TRBJ2-2|.
CASSVLTGGGELFF
TGTGCCAGCAGCGTTCTCACCGGAGGCGGGGAGCTGTTTTTT
>.|TRBV5-1|TRBJ2-6|.
CASRHTGEAGANVLTF
TGCGCCAGCAGGCACACAGGGGAGGCTGGGGCCAACGTCCTGACTTTC
>.|TRBV11-2|TRBJ2-1|.
CASSLGFSRNEQFF
TGTGCCAGCAGCTTAGGGTTTAGCCGAAATGAGCAGTTCTTC
>.|TRBV13|TRBJ2-1|TRBD2
CASSPTSGSSYNEQFF
TGTGCCAGCAGCCCGACTAGCGGGAGCTCCTACAATGAGCAGTTCTTC
>.|TRBV28|TRBJ1-1|.
CASSLQGDTEAFF
TGTGCCAGCAGCCTACAGGGAGACACTGAAGCTTTCTTT
>.|TRBV6-1|TRBJ2-2|TRBD1
CALTYGQGHTGELFF
TGTGCCCTCACGTACGGACAGGGTCACACCGGGGAGCTGTTTTTT
>.|TRBV28|TRBJ2-7|TRBD2
CASSTLLAGAYYEQYF
TGTGCCAGCAGTACCCTACTAGCGGGGGCCTACTACGAGCAGTACTTC
>.|TRBV5-1|TRBJ1-2|.
CASSLQGEDAGYTF
TGCGCCAGCAGCCTCCAGGGTGAAGACGCGGGCTACACCTTC
>.|TRBV5-1|TRBJ2-3|.
CASSWALHDVDTQYF
TGCGCCAGCAGCTGGGCATTACACGACGTGGATACGCAGTATTTT
>.|TRBV7-9|TRBJ2-3|.
CASSFQGGPSTDTQYF
TGTGCCAGCAGCTTCCAGGGGGGACCTAGCACAGATACGCAGTATTTT
>once|TRBV7-8|TRBJ2-1|TRBD2
CASRQLAGGPNEQFF
TGTGCCAGCAGACAACTAGCGGGAGGTCCCAATGAGCAGTTCTTC
>once|TRBV18|TRBJ2-1|TRBD2
CASSLTGTSGRVPEQFF
TGTGCCAGCTCACTTACCGGGACTAGCGGGAGGGTCCCTGAGCAGTTCTTC
>.|TRBV5-4|TRBJ1-1|.
CASSLRGPNTEAFF
TGTGCCAGCAGCTTGAGGGGTCCGAACACTGAAGCTTTCTTT
>.|TRBV19|TRBJ2-7|TRBD2
CASRPTGLSTYEQYF
TGTGCCAGTAGGCCGACGGGACTATCTACCTACGAGCAGTACTTC
>once|TRBV19|TRBJ2-1|.
CASSVSPGSSEQFF
TGTGCCAGTAGTGTCTCCCCCGGGTCTTCTGAGCAGTTCTTC
>.|TRBV7-2|TRBJ2-5|TRBD2
CASSVGMLAGGPGETQYF
TGTGCCAGCAGCGTGGGGATGCTAGCGGGAGGGCCCGGGGAGACCCAGTACTTC
>.|TRBV7-8|TRBJ1-1|.
CASIGDRRLPLNTEAFF
TGTGCCAGCATCGGAGACAGGCGCCTACCTTTGAACACTGAAGCTTTCTTT
>.|TRBV11-2|TRBJ2-7|.
CASSLEYSSYEQYF
TGTGCCAGCAGCTTAGAATACAGCTCCTACGAGCAGTACTTC
>.|TRBV28|TRBJ2-7|TRBD2
CASSLLGTSSYEQYF
TGTGCCAGCAGTTTATTGGGGACTAGCTCCTACGAGCAGTACTTC
>.|TRBV2|TRBJ1-2|.
CASSRLGDLVGYTF
TGTGCCAGCAGTCGTCTCGGGGACTTGGTTGGCTACACCTTC
>.|TRBV5-1|TRBJ1-2|TRBD1
CASSLVLGGDDGYTF
TGCGCCAGCAGCTTGGTTCTAGGGGGCGATGATGGCTACACCTTC
>.|TRBV12-5|TRBJ1-2|.
CASGPRQDLHGYTF
TGTGCTAGTGGGCCCCGACAGGACTTGCATGGCTACACCTTC
>.|TRBV27|TRBJ2-7|.
CASSGQSYEQYF
TGTGCCAGCAGCGGACAATCCTACGAGCAGTACTTC
>once|TRBV29-1|TRBJ2-5|TRBD1
CSGDRVVQETQYF
TGCAGCGGAGACAGGGTCGTCCAAGAGACCCAGTACTTC
>.|TRBV5-1|TRBJ1-4|.
CASSSDIGANNEKLFF
TGCGCCAGCAGCTCGGACATTGGGGCCAATAATGAAAAACTGTTTTTT
>.|TRBV5-1|TRBJ2-7|.
CASSLVSVFSQSYEQYF
TGCGCCAGCAGCCTGGTATCGGTGTTTTCTCAATCCTACGAGCAGTACTTC